A selection of T cell receptor beta chains follows, all from one sample in a study of T-cell memory formation after mild COVID-19. TCRdb fed the 5' RACE reads into MiXCR, producing one record per CDR3 protein. The table has 300,000 to 350,000 distinct CDR3 sequences, 15% to 20% seen once. Sequencing was done on a sample of PBMCs or a T cell subset sorted from them (not recorded which). Receptor source: a man aged 18-30 years who had mild COVID-19 (a few samples of this study predate the infection). Cell type and time point are not known. Both conserved end residues are part of each CDR3. D genes are given only for firm matches. The size entry is marked missing in some rows and otherwise reads once, few, many or a size class.

d_call	clone_size	v_call	j_call	cdr3_aa	cdr3_nt
NA	NA	TRBV12-3/TRBV12-4	TRBJ2-7	CASSLGRRYEQYF	TGTGCCAGCAGTTTAGGACGCCGCTACGAGCAGTACTTC
NA	once	TRBV6-5	TRBJ1-6	CASSYNQGSYNSPLHF	TGTGCCAGCAGTTACAATCAGGGCTCCTATAATTCACCCCTCCACTTT
TRBD2	NA	TRBV6-6	TRBJ2-1	CASSPLAGNEQFF	TGTGCCAGCAGTCCGCTAGCGGGGAATGAGCAGTTCTTC
NA	NA	TRBV29-1	TRBJ2-1	CSVVAGANEQFF	TGCAGCGTTGTGGCGGGGGCCAATGAGCAGTTCTTC
NA	NA	TRBV27	TRBJ1-1	CASRSITEAFF	TGTGCCAGCCGGTCAATCACTGAAGCTTTCTTT
TRBD1	NA	TRBV11-2	TRBJ1-2	CASSSNRGYSGYTF	TGTGCCAGCAGCTCCAACAGGGGGTACTCTGGCTACACCTTC
NA	NA	TRBV12-3/TRBV12-4	TRBJ1-1	CASTLGEVHTEAFF	TGTGCCAGCACCTTGGGCGAAGTCCACACTGAAGCTTTCTTT
NA	few	TRBV12-5	TRBJ1-2	CASGLVREPYGYTF	TGTGCTAGTGGTTTGGTCCGGGAGCCCTATGGCTACACCTTC
NA	few	TRBV9	TRBJ2-1	CASQGSSYNEQFF	TGTGCCAGTCAGGGGAGCTCCTACAATGAGCAGTTCTTC
TRBD1	few	TRBV5-1	TRBJ2-1	CASSLGYGKQGDEQFF	TGCGCCAGCAGCTTGGGGTATGGCAAACAGGGGGATGAGCAGTTCTTC
TRBD2	NA	TRBV7-2	TRBJ2-5	CASSLGGTTETQYF	TGTGCCAGCAGCTTAGGAGGGACTACAGAGACCCAGTACTTC
TRBD1	NA	TRBV7-2	TRBJ1-5	CASSPRSGGSNQPQHF	TGTGCCAGCAGCCCCCGTTCAGGGGGTAGCAATCAGCCCCAGCATTTT
NA	NA	TRBV28	TRBJ1-4	CASSSLTATNEKLFF	TGTGCCAGCAGTTCCCTGACGGCAACTAATGAAAAACTGTTTTTT